The TCR beta chain described here comes from a study of T-cell reconstitution after alpha-beta-depleted transplantation in children. This clonotype was observed once. Its target is unknown. Unique molecular identifiers featured in how the TCRbeta library was prepared. TCRdb passed the PCR reads through MiXCR, listing each CDR3 protein once. The data hold approximately 650,000 distinct CDR3 sequences, with around 13% observed a single time. Study observations and caveats: T-cell counts and diversity at one year following transplant were attributed mainly to newly produced T cells. Where alpha-beta T cells came from about two months after transplant was reportedly several hundred expanded graft clones. Day-60 TCRbeta diversity that was high in some patients was derived from surviving recipient T cells and thymic progenitors.

This CDR3 is 16 amino acids long. Germline V gene sequence: CDR1 WSHSY, CDR2 SAAADI. The junction had 8 bases not matched to a gene; V was cut back by 4 bases and J by 2 bases. The sample was PBMCs, taken before TCRalphabeta/CD19-depleted stem cell transplant. The chain combines TRBV10-2 with TRBJ2-3, with 8 nucleotides matching TRBD2. The origin of this receptor is a girl aged 2 to 9 with congenital amegakaryocytic thrombocytopenia, due to receive a stem cell transplant. CDR3 bases: TGCGCCAGCAGTGGATTCGGCGGGAGGTCCACAGATACGCAGTATTTT. Amino acids: CASSGFGGRSTDTQYF.